These T cell receptor beta chains were read from a single sample in a study of CD4 T cells in relation to SARS-CoV-2 and coronaviruses. Method: immunoSEQ multiplex PCR; TCRdb's copy keeps in-frame clones and lacks some. The sample yields about 56,000 clones, about 90% seen once. The sequencing sample was made of naive CD4+ T cells from PBMCs. The receptor set was obtained from an adult with COVID-19. Each CDR3 is given with its conserved first and last residue. Each record gives: V gene, clone size, J gene, D gene, CDR3 length, CDR3 DNA, CDR3 protein. The D gene is left open where the match is weak. Rows give clone size only sometimes, using once, few, many, or a class for an expanded clone.

>TRBV2|-|TRBJ1-3|-|15
TGTGCCAGCAGTGCCCTGGGACTGAGAGGAAACACCATATATTTT
CASSALGLRGNTIYF
>TRBV10-3|-|TRBJ2-5|-|13
TGTGCCATCTCGACCGGAGAAAAAGAGACCCAGTACTTC
CAISTGEKETQYF
>TRBV20-1|once|TRBJ2-7|-|11
TGCAGTGCTAGAGATCTCGAGAAGCAGTACTTC
CSARDLEKQYF
>TRBV5-6|-|TRBJ2-7|-|14
TGTGCCAGCAGCTTGGCTCCAGGAACCTACGAGCAGTACTTC
CASSLAPGTYEQYF
>TRBV5-1|-|TRBJ2-1|TRBD1|14
TGCGCCAGCATACTGGGACAGGGCTACAATGAGCAGTTCTTC
CASILGQGYNEQFF
>TRBV5-4|-|TRBJ2-5|TRBD2|14
TGTGCCAGCTCTAGCGGTGCTCCGCAAGGGACCCAGTACTTC
CASSSGAPQGTQYF
>TRBV4-1|-|TRBJ2-3|-|15
TGCGCCAGCACGGGGACGGGACTCCCTGTGGATACGCAGTATTTT
CASTGTGLPVDTQYF
>TRBV28|-|TRBJ1-2|-|12
TGTGCCAGCAGTCTCGGGAATCGCGGCTACACCTTC
CASSLGNRGYTF
>TRBV7-9|-|TRBJ1-5|-|13
TGTGCCAGCAGTTTTACAGTGGGTCAGCCCCAGCATTTT
CASSFTVGQPQHF
>TRBV4-1|-|TRBJ2-4|-|13
TGCGCCAGCAGGGACAGCTCCAAAAACATTCAGTACTTC
CASRDSSKNIQYF
>TRBV30|-|TRBJ2-7|TRBD2|15
TGTGCCTGGAGTGCCCCGGGACTAGCGGCCTACGAGCAGTACTTC
CAWSAPGLAAYEQYF
>TRBV5-1|-|TRBJ1-1|-|12
TGCGCCAGCAGTACGGACAGCCTTGAAGCTTTCTTT
CASSTDSLEAFF
>TRBV28|-|TRBJ1-1|TRBD1|18
TGTGCCAGCAGTTATCCCGGACAGGGTAGACCAATGAACACTGAAGCTTTCTTT
CASSYPGQGRPMNTEAFF
>TRBV9|-|TRBJ2-2|-|15
TGTGCCAGCAGGACCGGGACGGTGAACACCGGGGAGCTGTTTTTT
CASRTGTVNTGELFF
>TRBV3-1/TRBV3-2|once|TRBJ1-6|-|14
TGTGCCAGCAGCCTGAGGGTTTTTGATTCACCCCTCCACTTT
CASSLRVFDSPLHF
>TRBV30|-|TRBJ1-3|-|21
TGTGCCTGGAGTAGATTCACCGGGACGTACGAAAAGGGGTACTCTGGAAACACCATATATTTT
CAWSRFTGTYEKGYSGNTIYF
>TRBV6-2/TRBV6-3|-|TRBJ1-2|-|13
TGTGCCAGCAGTGGACGGTCAAACTATGGCTACACCTTC
CASSGRSNYGYTF
>TRBV11-3|-|TRBJ2-7|TRBD1|14
TGTGCCAGCAGCCCCGGACAGGGGAGCTACGAGCAGTACTTC
CASSPGQGSYEQYF
>TRBV2|-|TRBJ2-5|-|12
TGTGCCAGCAAAACAGACCAAGAGACCCAGTACTTC
CASKTDQETQYF
>TRBV3-1/TRBV3-2|-|TRBJ2-1|TRBD2|16
TGTGCCAGCAGCCAAGATCACAGCGGGAGTGTGAATGAGCAGTTCTTC
CASSQDHSGSVNEQFF
>TRBV30|-|TRBJ1-5|-|14
TGTGCCTGGGGGGGGCCCGGGAGCAATCAGCCCCAGCATTTT
CAWGGPGSNQPQHF
>TRBV28|-|TRBJ1-2|-|13
TGTGCCAGCAGGACAAGGTATAAAATGGGCTACACCTTC
CASRTRYKMGYTF
>TRBV2|-|TRBJ1-5|TRBD1|16
TGTGCCAGCAGTCGACAGGGGTCCCTAGGCAATCAGCCCCAGCATTTT
CASSRQGSLGNQPQHF
>TRBV6-5|-|TRBJ2-5|-|15
TGTGCCAGCAGTTACTACCCAGGCCCCCAAGAGACCCAGTACTTC
CASSYYPGPQETQYF
>TRBV28|-|TRBJ1-2|-|13
TGTGCCAGCAGTGGCCGGGAGCGTTATGGCTACACCTTC
CASSGRERYGYTF
>TRBV2|few|TRBJ2-5|-|13
TGTGCCAGCAGTGAGCAGGGACGAGAGACCCAGTACTTC
CASSEQGRETQYF
>TRBV18|-|TRBJ2-1|-|13
TGTGCCAGCTCACCCAGCCGGGACGGTGAGCAGTTCTTC
CASSPSRDGEQFF
>TRBV5-4|-|TRBJ1-6|TRBD1|13
TGTGCCAGCGGGGACAGGGGTAATTCACCCCTCCACTTT
CASGDRGNSPLHF
>TRBV28|-|TRBJ1-3|-|14
TGTGCCAGCACCGCAGACCCATCTGGAAACACCATATATTTT
CASTADPSGNTIYF
>TRBV6-5|once|TRBJ2-7|-|14
TGTGCCAGCAGTCGGAGACCGGGGCCCTACGAGCAGTACTTC
CASSRRPGPYEQYF
>TRBV4-2|-|TRBJ2-7|-|18
TGTGCCAGCAGCCAAGACCACGGGGCGGTAGGGCGGTCCTACGAGCAGTACTTC
CASSQDHGAVGRSYEQYF
>TRBV21-1|-|TRBJ1-5|-|17
TGTGCCAGCAGCAAAGAGGGTAAGGGGCTGAGCAATCAGCCCCAGCATTTT
CASSKEGKGLSNQPQHF
>TRBV3-1/TRBV3-2|-|TRBJ2-7|-|15
TGTGCCAGCAGCAAAGGTATGCCACCCGGAGGGGAGCAGTACTTC
CASSKGMPPGGEQYF
>TRBV6-5|-|TRBJ2-3|TRBD1|15
TGTGCCAGCAGAGTTGACAGGGGGTCAGCAGATACGCAGTATTTT
CASRVDRGSADTQYF
>TRBV18|-|TRBJ2-1|TRBD2|17
TGTGCCAGCTCACTCCATATAGCGGGAGAAATGAGCAATGAGCAGTTCTTC
CASSLHIAGEMSNEQFF
>TRBV6-5|-|TRBJ2-5|-|13
TGTGCCAGCAGTTACTCGAAGGGAGAGACCCAGTACTTC
CASSYSKGETQYF
>TRBV10-3|-|TRBJ2-7|-|13
TGTGCCATCAGTGACAGGGTAGCCTACGAGCAGTACTTC
CAISDRVAYEQYF
>TRBV7-3|-|TRBJ2-1|-|15
TGTGCCAGCAGTCCAGCAGGGACCTCCTACAATGAGCAGTTCTTC
CASSPAGTSYNEQFF
>TRBV5-5|-|TRBJ2-1|TRBD2|15
TGTGCCAGCAGCCCCGGGACTAGCGGGAGCCATGAGCAGTTCTTC
CASSPGTSGSHEQFF
>TRBV6-2/TRBV6-3|-|TRBJ2-7|-|14
TGTGCCAGCAGTTCGGGAGGGGGCCTGCGGGAGCAGTACTTC
CASSSGGGLREQYF
>TRBV28|-|TRBJ2-5|-|13
TGTGCCAGCAGCCTAGGGGGACAAGAGACCCAGTACTTC
CASSLGGQETQYF
>TRBV10-3|-|TRBJ2-1|-|14
TGTGCCATCAGTGAGGGTCGGGCGATTGGTGAGCAGTTCTTC
CAISEGRAIGEQFF
>TRBV15|-|TRBJ2-7|TRBD2|14
TGTGCCACCAGCGACTTAGCGGGACCCTACGAGCAGTACTTC
CATSDLAGPYEQYF
>TRBV5-6|-|TRBJ2-3|-|13
TGTGCCAGCAGCTCCCCTACCACAGATACGCAGTATTTT
CASSSPTTDTQYF
>TRBV28|once|TRBJ1-5|-|15
TGTGCCAGCAGCCCCGGACAGTCCTTTCCTCAGCCCCAGCATTTT
CASSPGQSFPQPQHF
>TRBV7-8|-|TRBJ2-1|-|15
TGTGCCAGCAGCTTGTCTACACTTCAAAACAATGAGCAGTTCTTC
CASSLSTLQNNEQFF
>TRBV14|once|TRBJ1-2|-|13
TGTGCCAGCAGCCCAAGATTCACTGATGGCTACACCTTC
CASSPRFTDGYTF
>TRBV7-9|-|TRBJ2-1|-|14
TGTGCCAGCAGCTTAGTCGAGCGCCGGAATGAGCAGTTCTTC
CASSLVERRNEQFF
>TRBV6-5|-|TRBJ2-3|TRBD1|15
TGTGCCAGCAGAAGACAGGGAGCTAGCACAGATACGCAGTATTTT
CASRRQGASTDTQYF
>TRBV4-2|-|TRBJ2-1|-|16
TGTGCCAGCAGCCAGGACCGGGACTCCCGATACAATGAGCAGTTCTTC
CASSQDRDSRYNEQFF
>TRBV3-1/TRBV3-2|-|TRBJ2-5|TRBD2|19
TGTGCCAGCAGCCAAGACACTCGGAGTCTAGCGGGAGTCCGGGAGACCCAGTACTTC
CASSQDTRSLAGVRETQYF
>TRBV5-1|-|TRBJ2-5|TRBD2|16
TGCGCCAGCAGCTTGGTGGCGGGGGGGGCCCAAGAGACCCAGTACTTC
CASSLVAGGAQETQYF
>TRBV4-1|-|TRBJ2-5|-|16
TGCGCCAGCAGCCAAGATCGGGGGGCCGGGACGGAGACCCAGTACTTC
CASSQDRGAGTETQYF